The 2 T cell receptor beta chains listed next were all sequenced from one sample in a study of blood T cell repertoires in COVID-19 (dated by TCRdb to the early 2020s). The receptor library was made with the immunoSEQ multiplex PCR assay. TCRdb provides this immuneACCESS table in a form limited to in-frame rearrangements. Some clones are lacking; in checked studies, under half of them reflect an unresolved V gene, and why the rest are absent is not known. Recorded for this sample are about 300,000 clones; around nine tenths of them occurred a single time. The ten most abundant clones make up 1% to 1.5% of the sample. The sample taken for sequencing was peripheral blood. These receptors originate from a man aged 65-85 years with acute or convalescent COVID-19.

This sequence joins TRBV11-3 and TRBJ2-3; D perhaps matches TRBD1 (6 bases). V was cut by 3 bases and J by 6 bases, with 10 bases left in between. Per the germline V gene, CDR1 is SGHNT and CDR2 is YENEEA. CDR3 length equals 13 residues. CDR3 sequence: CASSFQGKDTQYF. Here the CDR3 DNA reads TGTGCCAGCAGCTTCCAGGGGAAGGATACGCAGTATTTT.

CDR3 sequence reads: CASSYSAAPVQEQFF. CDR3 coding DNA: TGTGCCAGCAGTTACTCCGCGGCCCCCGTGCAAGAGCAGTTCTTC. The chain carries TRBV6-6 and TRBJ2-1; D is undetermined. Per germline, CDR1 MNHNY and CDR2 SVGAGI (reference sequence). V was shortened by 0 bases and J by 10 bases, with 16 bases between the two germline ends. The CDR3 has 15 amino acids.